Listed below are T cell receptor beta chains from one sample, sequenced in a study of T-cell reconstitution after alpha-beta-depleted transplantation in children. In TCRdb, the PCR reads were re-called with MiXCR into one record per CDR3 protein. In the table there are over 550,000 distinct CDR3 sequences, under 12% of which are singletons. The sequences come from PBMCs from the stem cell graft donor, collected from the stem cell graft. Every receptor here comes from a human donor who donated a stem cell graft to a child with acute myeloid leukemia. Both conserved end residues are part of each CDR3. Fields, in order: V gene, J gene, clone size, D gene, CDR3 protein, CDR3 DNA. A D gene is named only where the DNA matches it firmly. Clone size is given for some rows only: seen once, a few or many times, or a class if the clone is expanded.

TRBV20-1	TRBJ1-5	few	NA	CSAHEGVNQPQHF	TGCAGTGCCCACGAAGGAGTAAATCAGCCCCAGCATTTT
TRBV6-2/TRBV6-3	TRBJ1-4	NA	TRBD1	CASRQTGAATNEKLFF	TGTGCCAGCAGACAAACAGGGGCCGCAACTAATGAAAAACTGTTTTTT
TRBV7-3	TRBJ2-1	few	NA	CASSLGERSYNEQFF	TGTGCCAGCAGCTTGGGGGAACGGTCCTACAATGAGCAGTTCTTC
TRBV27	TRBJ2-7	many	NA	CASSPQIISYEQYF	TGTGCCAGCAGTCCGCAAATAATCTCCTACGAGCAGTACTTC
TRBV3-1	TRBJ2-2	few	NA	CASIPGGGSHTGELFF	TGTGCCAGCATCCCAGGTGGAGGGAGTCACACCGGGGAGCTGTTTTTT
TRBV6-2/TRBV6-3	TRBJ2-7	NA	TRBD2	CASSYSIVRLAGGPYYEQYF	TGTGCCAGCAGTTACTCGATTGTTCGGCTAGCGGGAGGGCCGTACTACGAGCAGTACTTC
TRBV7-3	TRBJ2-7	many	NA	CASSLQSGPPYEQYF	TGTGCCAGCAGCTTACAGTCAGGGCCACCCTACGAGCAGTACTTC
TRBV29-1	TRBJ2-3	many	NA	CSAGGRGRTDTQYF	TGCAGCGCTGGAGGGCGGGGGCGCACAGATACGCAGTATTTT
TRBV7-2	TRBJ2-2	NA	NA	CASSSSGSNTGELFFF	NA
TRBV5-6	TRBJ1-1	NA	NA	CASSPMGTGNTEAFF	TGTGCCAGCAGTCCGATGGGGACGGGGAACACTGAAGCTTTCTTT
TRBV6-5	TRBJ2-5	NA	NA	CASSYSPVQETQYF	TGTGCCAGCAGTTACTCCCCGGTGCAAGAGACCCAGTACTTC
TRBV9	TRBJ2-2	NA	NA	CASSIAAPGTGELFF	TGTGCCAGCAGCATAGCGGCCCCAGGCACCGGGGAGCTGTTTTTT
TRBV28	TRBJ2-7	NA	NA	CASSLIGDSYEQYF	TGTGCCAGCAGTTTAATAGGGGATTCCTACGAGCAGTACTTC
TRBV11-1	TRBJ2-2	NA	TRBD1	CASSLGTGPKGELFF	TGTGCCAGCAGCTTAGGGACAGGACCGAAAGGGGAGCTGTTTTTT
TRBV5-1	TRBJ1-1	few	NA	CASSFLDGITEAFF	TGCGCCAGCAGCTTTTTGGACGGAATCACTGAAGCTTTCTTT
TRBV20-1	TRBJ2-2	NA	NA	CSAAAPGELFF	TGCAGTGCCGCAGCCCCCGGGGAGCTGTTTTTT
TRBV4-3	TRBJ2-6	NA	NA	CASSPTTGTGANVLTF	TGCGCCAGCAGCCCCACCACAGGGACTGGGGCCAACGTCCTGACTTTC
TRBV29-1	TRBJ2-3	few	TRBD2	CSVLGLAGDPDTQYF	TGCAGCGTCTTGGGACTAGCGGGAGACCCAGATACGCAGTATTTT
TRBV20-1	TRBJ2-2	few	TRBD1	CSARDFRDRRNTGELFF	TGCAGTGCTAGAGATTTCAGGGACAGGAGGAACACCGGGGAGCTGTTTTTT
TRBV7-6	TRBJ2-3	few	TRBD2	CASSSYLGGRASRTDTQYF	TGTGCCAGCAGCTCGTACCTGGGCGGGAGGGCCTCGAGGACAGATACGCAGTATTTT
TRBV29-1	TRBJ2-1	many	TRBD2	CSVDKGLAAYNEQFF	TGCAGCGTTGATAAGGGACTAGCGGCCTACAATGAGCAGTTCTTC
TRBV18	TRBJ2-5	many	NA	CASSPPGRAEETQYF	TGTGCCAGCTCACCCCCCGGCAGGGCGGAAGAGACCCAGTACTTC
TRBV2	TRBJ1-4	many	NA	CASSGTLNEKLFF	TGTGCCAGCAGTGGGACCCTTAATGAAAAACTGTTTTTT
TRBV3-1	TRBJ2-5	NA	NA	CASSQDGQGPRETQYF	TGTGCCAGCAGCCAAGATGGGCAGGGACCCCGGGAGACCCAGTACTTC
TRBV7-2	TRBJ1-2	NA	NA	CASSLDRVLGYTF	TGTGCCAGCAGCTTAGACAGGGTTTTGGGCTACACCTTC
TRBV7-2	TRBJ2-2	NA	NA	CASSLMGDDTGELFF	TGTGCCAGCAGCTTAATGGGAGATGACACCGGGGAGCTGTTTTTT
TRBV15	TRBJ2-5	NA	TRBD1	CATSREGLNRGETQYF	TGTGCCACCAGCAGAGAAGGTCTGAACAGGGGGGAGACCCAGTACTTC
TRBV12-3/TRBV12-4	TRBJ2-7	few	NA	CASSRVQGYEQYF	TGTGCCAGCAGCCGTGTGCAGGGTTACGAGCAGTACTTC
TRBV3-1	TRBJ1-1	many	NA	CASSQDGLSEAFF	TGTGCCAGCAGCCAAGATGGGCTATCTGAAGCTTTCTTT
TRBV20-1	TRBJ2-7	few	NA	CSARKVDYEQYF	TGCAGTGCTAGGAAGGTCGATTACGAGCAGTACTTC
TRBV30	TRBJ2-1	many	TRBD1	CAWSVRFRGTGIGNEQFF	TGTGCCTGGAGTGTACGGTTTCGGGGGACAGGGATAGGCAATGAGCAGTTCTTC
TRBV19	TRBJ2-6	NA	NA	CASSIEGGSGANVLTF	TGTGCCAGTAGTATCGAGGGGGGCTCTGGGGCCAACGTCCTGACTTTC
TRBV6-1	TRBJ2-7	few	TRBD1	CASRSDRGIPYEQYF	TGTGCCAGCAGGTCCGACAGGGGAATACCTTACGAGCAGTACTTC
TRBV27	TRBJ2-2	few	TRBD2	CASSLGSGRATGELFF	TGTGCCAGCAGTTTAGGCAGCGGGAGGGCCACCGGGGAGCTGTTTTTT
TRBV7-9	TRBJ2-1	many	TRBD2	CASSLTSGTYNEQFF	TGTGCCAGCAGTCTGACTAGCGGGACGTACAATGAGCAGTTCTTC
TRBV7-3	TRBJ2-1	few	TRBD2	CASSPRLATSYNEQFF	TGTGCCAGCAGCCCCCGACTAGCGACCTCCTACAATGAGCAGTTCTTC
TRBV20-1	TRBJ1-1	NA	NA	CNGGGGRTEAFF	TGCAACGGGGGGGGAGGACGGACTGAAGCTTTCTTT
TRBV28	TRBJ2-7	NA	NA	CASSLVPPPSFYEQYF	TGTGCCAGCAGTTTAGTCCCCCCCCCCAGCTTCTACGAGCAGTACTTC
TRBV20-1	TRBJ1-6	NA	TRBD1	CSAQDRGNSPLHF	TGCAGTGCCCAGGACAGGGGAAATTCACCCCTCCACTTT
TRBV5-1	TRBJ1-2	NA	NA	CASSFETGRNGYTF	TGCGCCAGCAGCTTCGAAACAGGGCGGAATGGCTACACCTTC
TRBV20-1	TRBJ2-3	many	TRBD2	CSANVDLAELKGTDTQYF	TGCAGTGCTAACGTGGATCTAGCGGAACTAAAGGGAACAGATACGCAGTATTTT
TRBV7-2	TRBJ1-5	many	TRBD1	CASSWDRNNQPQHF	TGTGCCAGCAGCTGGGACAGGAACAATCAGCCCCAGCATTTT
TRBV21-1	TRBJ2-5	NA	NA	CASSNPAGVPETQYF	TGTGCCAGCAGCAATCCAGCGGGAGTCCCTGAGACCCAGTACTTC
TRBV20-1	TRBJ1-5	few	NA	CSARDRIYSNQPQHF	TGCAGTGCTAGAGATCGAATTTATAGCAATCAGCCCCAGCATTTT
TRBV7-2	TRBJ1-1	NA	NA	CASSLFRATEAFF	TGTGCCAGCAGCTTATTTCGGGCCACTGAAGCTTTCTTT
TRBV20-1	TRBJ2-1	NA	TRBD2	CSAPLGAASGSYNEQFF	TGCAGTGCCCCTCTCGGGGCTGCTAGCGGGAGTTACAATGAGCAGTTCTTC
TRBV5-1	TRBJ2-2	many	NA	CASSLDGMNTGELFF	TGCGCCAGCAGCTTAGACGGGATGAACACCGGGGAGCTGTTTTTT
TRBV18	TRBJ2-4	many	TRBD1	CASSPFGTGENIQYF	TGTGCCAGCTCACCATTCGGGACAGGCGAAAACATTCAGTACTTC
TRBV6-2/TRBV6-3	TRBJ2-3	NA	TRBD2	CASSYPGTSGRFFTDTQYF	TGTGCCAGCAGTTACCCTGGGACTAGCGGGAGGTTCTTCACAGATACGCAGTATTTT
TRBV4-2	TRBJ2-7	many	NA	CASSQDRLSYEQYF	TGTGCCAGCAGCCAAGACAGGCTTTCCTACGAGCAGTACTTC
TRBV20-1	TRBJ1-1	few	TRBD1	CSASSGTGETETFF	TGCAGTGCTAGTTCCGGGACAGGCGAAACTGAAACTTTCTTT